This T cell receptor (beta chain) was obtained from a study of OX40 agonist ivuxolimab in advanced cancers. Here immunoSEQ multiplex PCR was the method, and the copy in TCRdb shows in-frame clones only, minus some. The data hold under 70,000 clones, with roughly 84% observed a single time. The CDR3 covers 12 residues. Germline CDR1 is KGHSH and CDR2 is LQKENI. V lost 8 bases, J lost 9 bases, and 16 bases lay in between. The V call is TRBV18, the J call TRBJ2-5, with D tentatively TRBD1 (6 bases). The sequence was collected from an adult with an advanced solid tumor such as melanoma, head and neck, liver or kidney cancer. Sample: CD4+ or CD8+ T cells sorted from blood, taken in a trial of the OX40 agonist ivuxolimab. Written as DNA, the CDR3 is TGTGCCAGCGCCTGGGACACCGCGGCCCAGTACTTC. This gives the protein CASAWDTAAQYF. The variable domain in full, completed from reference TRBV18 and TRBJ2-5, reads NAGVMQNPRHLVRRRGQEARLRCSPMKGHSHVYWYRQLPEEGLKFMVYLQKENIIDESGMPKERFSAEFPKEGPSILRIQQVVRGDSAAYFCASAWDTAAQYFGPGTRLLVL.